Presented here are 2 T cell receptor beta chains from one specimen sequenced in a study of radiotherapy plus CTLA-4 blockade in lung cancer. Only in-frame clones appear in the TCRdb table, and some are missing; sequencing was by immunoSEQ multiplex PCR. The sample holds about 51,000 clones, around 79% seen once. Specimen: peripheral blood, collected from a patient treated with radiotherapy plus ipilimumab. The receptors here all came from a human donor with non-small cell lung cancer whose response to radiotherapy plus ipilimumab could not be evaluated.

The J gene is TRBJ2-2, the V gene TRBV7-2; TRBD2 aligns across 8 bases. The CDR3 extends over 16 amino acids. Germline values: CDR1 SGHTA, CDR2 FQGNSA. The V segment lost 3 bases and the J segment 5 bases; nucleotides outside the gene matches: 8. The CDR3 sequence: CASSFYGTRGTGELFF. CDR3 DNA: TGTGCCAGCAGCTTCTATGGGACTAGGGGTACCGGGGAGCTGTTTTTT.

The chain joins TRBV5-1 to TRBJ2-7; D gene uncertain. Germline values: CDR1 SGHRS, CDR2 YFSETQ. The ends were cut back, 2 bases at V and 7 bases at J, with 13 bases in the middle. CDR3 length: 13 amino acids. CDR3 DNA sequence: TGCGCCAGCAGCTTCGGTTCTGCCTGGGAGCAGTACTTC. This sequence encodes CASSFGSAWEQYF. Combining the CDR3 with reference TRBV5-1 and TRBJ2-7 gives the whole variable domain KAGVTQTPRYLIKTRGQQVTLSCSPISGHRSVSWYQQTPGQGLQFLFEYFSETQRNKGNFPGRFSGRQFSNSRSEMNVSTLELGDSALYLCASSFGSAWEQYFGPGTRLTVT.